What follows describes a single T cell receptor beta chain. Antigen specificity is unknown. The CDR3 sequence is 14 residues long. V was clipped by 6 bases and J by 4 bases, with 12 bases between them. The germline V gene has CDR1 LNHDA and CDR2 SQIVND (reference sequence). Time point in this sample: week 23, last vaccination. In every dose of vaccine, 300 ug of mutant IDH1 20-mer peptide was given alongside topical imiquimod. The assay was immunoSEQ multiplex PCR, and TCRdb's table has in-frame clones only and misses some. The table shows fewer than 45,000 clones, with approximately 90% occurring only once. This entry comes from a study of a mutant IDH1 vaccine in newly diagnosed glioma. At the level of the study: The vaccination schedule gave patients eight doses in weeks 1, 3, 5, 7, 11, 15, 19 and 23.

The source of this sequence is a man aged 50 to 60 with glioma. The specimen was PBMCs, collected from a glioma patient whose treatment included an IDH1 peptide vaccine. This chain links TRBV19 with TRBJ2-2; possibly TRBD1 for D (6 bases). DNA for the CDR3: TGTGCCAGTAGCACAGGGCTAGGCACCGGGGAGCTGTTTTTT. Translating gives CASSTGLGTGELFF.